This TCR beta chain was sequenced in a study of blood T cell repertoires in COVID-19 (TCRdb year 2020). General notes on the study: Samples from collaborators originated in the United States, Italy and Spain and spanned both the acute and convalescent phases of COVID-19. Subjects who had been exposed to COVID-19, were actively infected with it, or had recovered from it provided the deeply sampled blood TCRbeta repertoires that made up the dataset. A freely available public database, intended as a resource for researchers studying the immune response to SARS-CoV-2, is where the repertoires were released. The prospective study material was composed of cDNA or gDNA derived from T cells, B-cell-depleted T cells, or PBMCs. The sample metadata nearly always contained a de-identified subject ID, COVID-19 status, age in years and sex. The samples were drawn from the first 160 participants of the ongoing ImmuneRACE study and from 1,254 subjects provided by 6 global collaborators. Where available, HLA class I and class II types were taken from metadata supplied by the sample provider and were not determined by assay-based typing. The paper as a whole reports these results and caveats: How much clinical and demographic metadata was included differed by source and by participant, and the metadata was provided uncurated.

The sample holds a few counts of this clone. The antigen this receptor binds is unknown. Per-nucleotide qualities are absent, and no much larger clonotype sits a single base away. Each collaborating institution followed its own protocols to collect whole blood in K2EDTA tubes. For TCRbeta analysis, collaborators shipped samples in one of three forms: frozen whole blood, isolated PBMCs, or DNA extracted from either of those sample types. The germline V gene (reference sequence) provides CDR1 MNHNY and CDR2 SVGAGI. V was cut back by 4 bases and J by 3 bases, leaving a gap of 9 bases between them. From cysteine to phenylalanine, the CDR3 is 13 amino acids long. Only CDR3 DNA remains: 39 bases, in frame from the first base. TCRbeta CDR3 regions were amplified from genomic DNA by means of the immunoSEQ Assay, a bias-controlled multiplex PCR. Processing in the source paper ran as follows. The number of nucleated cells in each sample was estimated by amplification of reference gene primers within the assay. Sequence reads were collapsed and filtered to measure the absolute abundance of every unique TCRbeta CDR3 rearrangement. For each sample, productive Simpson clonality was calculated by taking the square root of Simpson's diversity index across productive rearrangements. In its TCRdb copy, this immuneACCESS table keeps in-frame sequences only and misses some clones. Where compared with another copy, unresolved V genes explain less than half of these, and the others have no known cause. For V, J and clone size, that table is used; D and trimming come from the DNA. The sample has 25,000 to 30,000 clones on record, roughly nine tenths of them singletons. The top ten constitute 10% of the sample.

The sequence came from a man in his 60s with acute or convalescent COVID-19. The rearranged segments are TRBV6-6 and TRBJ1-1; a weak D assignment points to TRBD1 (5 bases agree). Sample: peripheral blood. This receptor has the CDR3 CASSSQGYTEAFF. The DNA sequence follows: TGTGCCAGCAGTTCCCAGGGATACACTGAAGCTTTCTTT.